This TCR beta chain stems from a study of blood T cell repertoires in COVID-19. At the level of the study: The analysed material was cDNA or gDNA that came from T cells, B-cell-depleted T cells, or PBMCs.

Seattle-derived patients entered the study during active infection and were followed longitudinally. Original processing notes: Using reference gene primer amplification, nucleated cell counts were estimated. Measured with immunoSEQ multiplex PCR; TCRdb has only the in-frame clones, and not every one. Clone size and the V and J calls come from that table; the DNA yielded D and trimming. Altogether some 330,000 clones are present, just under 90% being singletons, with the ten largest covering over 1.5%. Germline CDR1 and CDR2: SGDLS and YYNGEE. The CDR3 extends over 18 amino acids. V gave up 0 bases and J gave up 0 bases; unmatched junction bases: 5.

Specimen: peripheral blood. This TCR was sampled from a woman in her 30s with COVID-19, enrolled during active disease. J is TRBJ2-2 and V is TRBV9; 10 nucleotides match TRBD2. In nucleotides, the CDR3 is TGTGCCAGCAGCGTAGTAGGTAGCGGGGGGCCGAACACCGGGGAGCTGTTTTTT. Protein sequence: CASSVVGSGGPNTGELFF. Together with reference TRBV9 and TRBJ2-2, the CDR3 gives the full variable domain: DSGVTQTPKHLITATGQRVTLRCSPRSGDLSVYWYQQSLDQGLQFLIQYYNGEERAKGNILERFSAQQFPDLHSELNLSSLELGDSALYFCASSVVGSGGPNTGELFFGEGSRLTVL.